A single TCR beta chain is shown here with its context. What it binds is unknown. This record belongs to a study of graft-versus-host responses after intestinal transplantation. This table comes from immunoSEQ multiplex PCR, and its TCRdb copy is limited to in-frame clones, with some not included. The sample lists some 100,000 clones, about 90% occurring once. CDR3 size: 15 residues. Germline V CDR1 and CDR2: MNHNS, SASEGT. V was cut by 6 bases and J by 4 bases, with 13 bases left in between. The J gene is TRBJ2-6, the V gene TRBV6-1; the D call may be TRBD1 or TRBD2 (6 bases each). This specimen was unstimulated CD4+ T cells sorted from spleen or lymph node cells, taken before transplant. This sequence originates from a human donor who was the organ donor for an intestinal transplant. The CDR3 here is CASSLRGAGANVLTF. CDR3 coding DNA: TGTGCCAGCAGCCTAAGGGGGGCAGGGGCCAACGTCCTGACTTTC.